This T cell receptor beta chain is from a study of OX40 agonist ivuxolimab in advanced cancers. For the study in its entirety: Ivuxolimab was an agonistic, fully human IgG2 monoclonal antibody directed against OX40 (CD134), a costimulatory receptor. Intravenous ivuxolimab was administered to patients every 2 weeks at six dose levels: 0.01, 0.1, 0.3, 1.5, 3 and 10 mg/kg. Partial responses occurred in three dose-escalation patients: two with cutaneous melanoma and one with hepatocellular carcinoma. Prior anti-PD-1, anti-PD-L1 or anti-CTLA-4 therapy was permitted, and checkpoint inhibitors had been received by approximately 39% of dose-escalation patients. Peripheral TCRbeta sequencing was intended to test whether TCR sequence diversity was altered and clonal T-cell expansion was caused by ivuxolimab. The paper reports the monotherapy dose-escalation portion (N ≈ 52 patients) of the phase I ivuxolimab trial. The dose-escalation cohort was about 86% male with a mean age of about 54 years, ranging from roughly 23 to 90. Of the 50 to 55 dose-escalation patients, hepatocellular carcinoma was present in 19, melanoma in some 15, renal cell carcinoma in 9 and head and neck cancer in 9. What the research found in general, with its limitations: Low levels of normalized T-cell clonal expansion were also seen in some patients who did not respond. In partial responders in the 0.1-3.0 mg/kg groups, normalized peripheral clonal expansion was found to be among the lowest, especially among CD8+ T cells. After ivuxolimab, expanded clones were on average more numerous among CD8+ T cells than among CD4+ T cells. At doses of 0.1 to 3.0 mg/kg, clonal expansion of both CD4+ and CD8+ T cells in blood was seen between baseline and week 6. Antigen specificity was not determined for the clonally expanded peripheral T cells.

To sequence the TCRbeta CDR3 region, genomic DNA was isolated from the sorted cells. The immunoSEQ Assay was used to sequence the TCRbeta CDR3 regions. Not all clones reach the TCRdb copy of this immuneACCESS table, which keeps in-frame sequences only. Checked studies attribute under half of the gap to unresolved V genes and leave the rest unexplained. This sample has some 98,000 clones in its table, and about 86% of those were observed once. Around 1.6% of the sample lies in the top ten. Based on the germline V gene, the CDR1 and CDR2 sequences are SGHDT and YYEEEE. Compared with germline, V lacks 5 bases and J lacks 6 bases; bases without a gene match: 9. The CDR3 numbers 14 residues from cysteine through phenylalanine. Left in the record is the CDR3 DNA by itself, 42 bases read in frame from the first base. Concerning this clone itself: The clone's antigen remains unknown. Base-call qualities are not available, and no considerably larger clone is one nucleotide away.

Patients with autoimmune disease history or receiving systemic immunosuppression were excluded from the trial. Peripheral blood for TCR sequencing was collected from all dose cohorts at baseline, on cycle 4 day 1, and on cycle 7 day 1. The samples were drawn from a first-in-human, open-label, multicenter phase I dose-escalation trial of ivuxolimab. Adults with locally advanced or metastatic head and neck squamous cell, hepatocellular, melanoma or renal cell carcinoma were enrolled in the trial. Before TCR sequencing, CD4+ T cells and CD8+ T cells from peripheral blood were sorted into separate populations.

The starting material was CD4+ or CD8+ T cells sorted from blood, obtained in a trial of the OX40 agonist ivuxolimab. The clonotype comes from an adult with an advanced solid tumor such as melanoma, head and neck, liver or kidney cancer. The sequence joins TRBV5-6 to TRBJ2-7, with 9 central nucleotides matching TRBD1. The nucleotide sequence is TGTGCCAGCAGTCCCGGGACAGGGCATCGCGAGCAGTACTTC. The resulting protein is CASSPGTGHREQYF.